This T cell receptor (beta chain) was identified in a study of identical twins. Study observations and caveats: Clonotypes of the beta chain that were abundant in cord blood carried fewer insertions (memory repertoires showed none). Diverse VJ usage suggested most zero-insertion clonotypes were not invariant T cells.

V was clipped by 3 bases and J by 1 base, with 7 bases between them. The CDR3 runs to 14 residues. Germline lookup yields CDR1 SNHLY and CDR2 FYNNEI. On this clonotype: Antigen: not known.

Each cDNA held unique molecular identifiers, and template switching gave it a universal primer site. One entry per CDR3 protein, called by TCRdb with MiXCR from the 5' RACE reads. Of around 480,000 distinct CDR3 sequences in the sample, 14% were seen once. These data are also associated with another study on yellow fever vaccine responses in identical twins. From that second work: Among the twins, the vaccine T cell response reportedly seemed partly convergent and partly personalized.

The material sequenced was CD4+ T cells sorted from blood. The chain carries TRBV2 and TRBJ1-5; D remains unclear. This TCR was sampled from a woman aged 18-29 years in good health. In DNA, the CDR3 is TGTGCCAGCAGTGATCGGCTAAGCAATCAGCCCCAGCATTTT. Its protein product is CASSDRLSNQPQHF.